The 27 T cell receptor beta chains below were found in one sample sequenced in a study of T cell responses to AZD1222 COVID-19 vaccine. Assay: immunoSEQ multiplex PCR; the TCRdb copy retains only in-frame clones and omits some. The repertoire holds more than 95,000 clones, with approximately 88% as singletons. Sequenced here: peripheral blood, sampled on day 0 of AZD1222 vaccination. The receptors originated from an adult in good health.

The chain is built from TRBV7-2 and TRBJ2-2; D gene uncertain. Germline values: CDR1 SGHTA, CDR2 FQGNSA. CDR3 size: 13 residues. V was pared by 2 bases and J by 3 bases, with 4 bases between. The CDR3 protein is CASSLRYTGELFF. For the CDR3, the DNA is TGTGCCAGCAGCTTACGATACACCGGGGAGCTGTTTTTT.

Of note for this clone: One end of the junction does not line up with germline, which may come from a read error. This chain uses TRBV7-7 with TRBJ2-1; 8 bases fit TRBD2. Germline assignment: CDR1 SSHAT and CDR2 FNYEAQ (reference sequence). This CDR3 has 16 residues. For the CDR3, the DNA is TGTGCTAGCAGCCCGAACGGGGGGGACTCCTACAATGAGCAGTTCTTC. Its protein product is CASSPNGGDSYNEQFF.

This rearrangement joins TRBV7-2 to TRBJ2-7; D unclear. Per germline, CDR1 SGHTA and CDR2 FQGNSA. The CDR3 runs 13 residues. The ends were cut back, 1 base at V and 9 bases at J, with 13 bases in the middle. The CDR3 nucleotides read TGTGCCAGCAGCTTAGTTGAGGCTCTCGGGCAGTACTTC. Translating gives CASSLVEALGQYF.

This clone was picked up a small number of times. The CDR3 region is CASIPHPSNEKLFF. The CDR3 DNA follows: TGTGCCAGCATCCCGCACCCCTCTAATGAAAAACTGTTTTTT. The chain recombines TRBV2 with TRBJ1-4; the D is unclear. The CDR3 runs 14 residues. Per germline, CDR1 SNHLY and CDR2 FYNNEI. V lost 7 bases to trimming and J lost 3 bases, with 12 bases between them.

This clone was seen only once. The chain links TRBV20-1 to TRBJ1-1; no firm D call. This CDR3 has 11 residues. Germline-derived CDR1 and CDR2 are DFQATT and SNEGSKA (reference sequence). V gave up 3 bases and J gave up 8 bases, with 10 bases separating them. For the CDR3, the DNA is TGCAGTGCTAGGGGTCCGACAGAAGCTTTCTTT. Its translation is CSARGPTEAFF.

This chain uses TRBV6-5 with TRBJ1-1, with D possibly TRBD1 on 6 matching bases. The CDR3 runs to 13 residues. The germline V and J ends were trimmed by 7 bases and 8 bases, with 17 bases remaining between them. Germline V lookup: CDR1 MNHEY, CDR2 SVGAGI. CDR3 sequence reads: CASNQNRDMEAFF. CDR3 nucleotides: TGTGCCAGCAATCAAAACCGGGACATGGAAGCTTTCTTT.

The chain is built from TRBV4-3 and TRBJ2-1; 7 positions agree with TRBD1. CDR3 length: 18 residues. Germline V gene sequence: CDR1 LGHNA, CDR2 YSLEER. V shed 4 bases, J shed 0 bases, and the junction held 12 bases outside the gene matches. CDR3 residues: CASSRSTLTGSSYNEQFF. The CDR3 DNA is TGCGCCAGCAGCCGCTCTACTCTGACAGGGAGCTCCTACAATGAGCAGTTCTTC.

The V gene is TRBV7-6, the J gene TRBJ2-7; perhaps TRBD2 as D (5 bases). There are 16 residues in the CDR3. Trimming took off 5 bases at V and 0 bases at J, with 17 bases between the two ends. Germline CDR1 reads SGHVS; CDR2 reads FNYEAQ. The CDR3 spells CASSPNIGGRSYEQYF. The CDR3 DNA is TGTGCCAGCAGCCCTAATATAGGAGGTCGCTCCTACGAGCAGTACTTC.

The J gene is TRBJ2-1, the V gene TRBV19, with 10 bases matching TRBD2. Trimming removed 5 bases from V and 0 bases from J; junction bases left unmatched: 7. Germline CDR1 and CDR2: LNHDA and SQIVND (reference sequence). This CDR3 contains 17 residues. In nucleotides, the CDR3 is TGTGCCAGTAGTTCCAGGACTAGCGGCAGCTCCTACAATGAGCAGTTCTTC. Encoded protein: CASSSRTSGSSYNEQFF.

V and J are TRBV11-2 and TRBJ2-4; a weak D match, TRBD1 (6 bases). The CDR3 consists of 18 residues. In germline, CDR1 is SGHAT, CDR2 FQNNGV. Trimming cost V 0 bases and J 0 bases, with 15 bases left between them. CDR3 sequence (DNA): TGTGCCAGCAGCTTAGATCGAGAACAGGGTCGAGCCAAAAACATTCAGTACTTC. As protein: CASSLDREQGRAKNIQYF.

V usage is TRBV3-1 (or the pseudogene TRBV3-2) and J usage is TRBJ2-5; TRBD1 matches at 8 bases. The CDR3 consists of 16 residues. The trim removed 4 bases at V and 3 bases at J, leaving 10 bases unmatched. Germline V gene sequence: CDR1 LGHDT, CDR2 YNNKEL (reference sequence). This chain's CDR3 is CASSRPAGGAEETQYF. The CDR3 bases are TGTGCCAGCAGCCGACCCGCAGGGGGCGCGGAAGAGACCCAGTACTTC.

The chain links TRBV18 to TRBJ2-7; possible D gene TRBD1, 6 bases. Trimming pared 2 bases from V and 6 bases from J, leaving 14 bases between. Germline assignment: CDR1 KGHSH and CDR2 LQKENI. This CDR3 has 14 amino acids. The CDR3 DNA reads TGTGCCAGCTCACCAGACCTGGGCAGGGGCGAGCAGTACTTC. Translation gives CASSPDLGRGEQYF.

In its sample, this clone was seen once. Other DNA sequences in this sample translate to the same CDR3. The chain couples TRBV6-2 or TRBV6-3 to TRBJ1-6; 7 positions match TRBD1. Trimming cost V 0 bases and J 7 bases; bases outside gene matches: 3. This CDR3 has 15 residues. Per the germline V gene, CDR1 is MNHEY and CDR2 is SVGEGT. CDR3 in amino acids: CASSYSGTANSPLHF. The CDR3 DNA is TGTGCCAGCAGTTACTCCGGGACAGCAAATTCACCCCTCCACTTT.

The chain couples TRBV3-1 (or the pseudogene TRBV3-2) to TRBJ2-3; 7 bases agree with TRBD2. Trimming took 0 bases from V and 0 from J; bases not matched to a gene: 0. Per the germline V gene, CDR1 is LGHDT and CDR2 is YNNKEL (reference sequence). This CDR3 contains 15 residues. CDR3 DNA: TGTGCCAGCAGCCAAGAACTAGCGAGCACAGATACGCAGTATTTT. Translation gives CASSQELASTDTQYF.

CDR3 in DNA: TGTGCCAGCAGTCTTCTGACAGGGCGCGAGCAGTACTTC. Translation gives CASSLLTGREQYF. The J gene is TRBJ2-7, the V gene TRBV3-1 (or the pseudogene TRBV3-2); 7 positions agree with TRBD1. The V segment lost 6 bases and the J segment 6 bases; nucleotides outside the gene matches: 8. CDR1 and CDR2 from the germline V gene are LGHDT and YNNKEL (reference sequence). The CDR3 sequence is 13 residues long.

The V and J genes are TRBV5-5 and TRBJ1-6, with D unclear. Deletions cut 0 bases from V and 8 bases from J, with 9 bases between. Germline V gene lookup returns CDR1 SGHKS and CDR2 YYEKEE (reference sequence). The CDR3 extends over 14 amino acids. CDR3: CASSLEGLYSPLHF. The CDR3 bases are TGTGCCAGCAGCTTGGAGGGTTTATATTCACCCCTCCACTTT.

This chain joins TRBV4-2 and TRBJ2-2; the match to TRBD1 covers 10 bases. The CDR3 sequence is 17 residues long. V lost 4 bases, J lost 6 bases, and 11 bases stayed unmatched. Germline V gives CDR1 LGHNA, CDR2 YNFKEQ. The CDR3 DNA reads TGTGCCAGCAGCCCCAGAGGGACAGGGGTAACCTCCGGGGAGCTGTTTTTT. Amino acids: CASSPRGTGVTSGELFF.

This chain connects TRBV6-2 or TRBV6-3 to TRBJ2-5; TRBD1 agrees at 8 bases. This CDR3 contains 17 residues. Trimming cost V 2 bases and J 1 base; bases outside gene matches: 9. Germline V CDR1 and CDR2: MNHEY, SVGEGT. Here the CDR3 DNA reads TGTGCCAGCAGTTACGGGACAGGAGGGGGAATCCAAGAGACCCAGTACTTC. It specifies CASSYGTGGGIQETQYF.

The chain joins TRBV10-3 to TRBJ1-4, with TRBD1 identical over 9 bases. V gave up 8 bases and J gave up 5 bases; unmatched junction bases: 15. CDR1 is ENHRY and CDR2 is SYGVKD in the germline V gene. This CDR3 spans 17 amino acids. The CDR3 region has the DNA TGTGCCATCTCAACGGTCCGGGACAGGGAAGGGAATGAAAAACTGTTTTTT. This encodes CAISTVRDREGNEKLFF.

The chain carries TRBV7-2 and TRBJ1-2; 8 bases fit TRBD1. Trimming took 2 bases from V and 8 from J; bases not matched to a gene: 7. The V gene's germline CDR1 is SGHTA and CDR2 FQGNSA. This CDR3 region has 14 residues. CDR3 nucleotide sequence: TGTGCCAGCAGCTTACACAGGGGGAGAGAGGGCTACACCTTC. It yields the protein CASSLHRGREGYTF. The whole variable domain, remainder taken from reference TRBV7-2 and TRBJ1-2, is GAGVSQSPSNKVTEKGKDVELRCDPISGHTALYWYRQSLGQGLEFLIYFQGNSAPDKSGLPSDRFSAERTGGSVSTLTIQRTQQEDSAVYLCASSLHRGREGYTFGSGTRLTVV.

The genes are TRBV11-2 and TRBJ2-7; TRBD1 agrees at 11 bases. Looked up from germline, CDR1 is SGHAT and CDR2 is FQNNGV. V lost 5 bases and J lost 7; bases outside the gene matches: 19. This CDR3 region has 18 residues. Here the CDR3 reads CASSTWDRGYGRGREQYF. CDR3 DNA: TGTGCCAGCAGCACCTGGGACAGGGGGTACGGGAGAGGTAGGGAGCAGTACTTC.

The gene calls are TRBV28 and TRBJ1-5; possibly TRBD1 for D (5 bases). V was shortened by 6 bases and J by 7 bases, with 19 bases between the two germline ends. Germline V gene data show CDR1 as MDHEN and CDR2 as SYDVKM. The CDR3 contains 15 residues. CDR3 protein: CASSPTGGRGQPQHF. The CDR3 DNA reads TGTGCCAGCAGCCCCACCGGGGGGAGAGGGCAGCCCCAGCATTTT.

The rearrangement uses TRBV10-1 and TRBJ2-1; 7 bases fit TRBD2. Trimming at V came to 4 bases and at J to 4 bases, leaving 4 bases not matched to a gene. The V gene's germline CDR1 is WNHNN and CDR2 SYGVQD (reference sequence). The CDR3 contains 14 residues. DNA for the CDR3: TGCGCCAGCAGTGTTCTAGCGGAGTACAATGAGCAGTTCTTC. It is translated as CASSVLAEYNEQFF.

V gene TRBV27 combines with J gene TRBJ1-2; the match to TRBD1 covers 8 bases. Germline V lookup: CDR1 MNHEY, CDR2 SMNVEV (reference sequence). This CDR3 is 14 amino acids long. V lost 3 bases to trimming and J lost 7 bases; unmatched junction nucleotides: 7. DNA of the CDR3: TGTGCCAGCAGTTTTAGGACAGGGACAGGTGGCTACACCTTC. Translating it yields CASSFRTGTGGYTF.

J is TRBJ2-1 and V is TRBV4-2; possibly TRBD2 for D (6 bases). The germline CDR1 and CDR2 sequences are LGHNA and YNFKEQ. Trimming took 6 bases from V and 12 from J, leaving 21 bases between them. The CDR3 extends over 14 amino acids. CDR3 residues: CASRDRERRGTQFF. The CDR3 DNA follows: TGTGCCAGCAGGGACCGGGAGAGAAGAGGGACGCAGTTCTTC.

Only a few counts were recorded for this clone. The rearrangement joins TRBV9 to TRBJ1-2; 8 nucleotides line up with TRBD1. This CDR3 has 15 amino acids. J was trimmed by 1 base and V by 4 bases; bases with no gene match: 6. Germline assignment: CDR1 SGDLS and CDR2 YYNGEE. The CDR3 spells CASSPRDRFNYGYTF. CDR3 bases: TGTGCCAGCAGCCCCAGGGACAGGTTTAACTATGGCTACACCTTC. The entire variable domain, with the rest obtained from reference TRBV9 and TRBJ1-2, is as follows: DSGVTQTPKHLITATGQRVTLRCSPRSGDLSVYWYQQSLDQGLQFLIQYYNGEERAKGNILERFSAQQFPDLHSELNLSSLELGDSALYFCASSPRDRFNYGYTFGSGTRLTVV.

This rearrangement joins TRBV5-4 to TRBJ2-7, with a weak D call TRBD2 (5 bases). The CDR3 covers 15 residues. Germline CDR1 SGHNT, CDR2 YYREEE (reference sequence). V was cut by 3 bases and J by 1 base, with 14 bases left in between. Written as DNA, the CDR3 is TGTGCCAGCAGCTACGGGGAAAGGAATTCCTACGAGCAGTACTTC. Translated: CASSYGERNSYEQYF.